This entry lists 17 T cell receptor beta chains sequenced from one sample in a study of T-cell memory formation after mild COVID-19. TCRdb fed the 5' RACE reads into MiXCR, producing one record per CDR3 protein. The repertoire includes tens of thousands of distinct CDR3 sequences, approximately 9% of them detected once, and 1.1% sits in the top ten. Sequencing was done on a sample of PBMCs or a T cell subset sorted from them (not recorded which). These TCRs come from a man aged 18 to 29 who had mild COVID-19 (a few samples of this study predate the infection). Cell type and time point are not known.

The chain uses TRBV5-1 and TRBJ1-5, with D tentatively TRBD1 (5 bases). CDR3 length: 16 amino acids. V lost 2 bases and J lost 4, with 16 bases in between. Germline V gene sequence: CDR1 SGHRS, CDR2 YFSETQ. The CDR3 sequence is CASSLGFGGGNQPQHF. The CDR3, as DNA: TGCGCCAGCAGCTTAGGGTTTGGTGGGGGTAATCAGCCCCAGCATTTT.

There are many counts of this clonotype. This chain connects TRBV9 to TRBJ2-3; D gene ambiguous. Trimming left V 0 bases short and J 4 bases short, with 3 bases between. Looked up from germline, CDR1 is SGDLS and CDR2 is YYNGEE. The CDR3 has 12 residues. Here the CDR3 DNA reads TGTGCCAGCAGCGTAGCAGCAGATACGCAGTATTTT. This codes for CASSVAADTQYF.

This clonotype was seen ten or more times. This chain uses TRBV7-2 with TRBJ2-1; the match to TRBD1 covers 10 bases. From germline, CDR1 is SGHTA and CDR2 FQGNSA. The trim removed 5 bases at V and 4 bases at J, leaving 5 bases unmatched. This CDR3 is 15 amino acids long. CDR3 amino acids: CASSRGQGIYNEQFF. CDR3 DNA sequence: TGTGCCAGCAGCCGGGGACAGGGGATTTACAATGAGCAGTTCTTC.

The V gene is TRBV11-2, the J gene TRBJ2-5; 16 positions match TRBD2. Trimming at V came to 5 bases and at J to 2 bases, leaving 8 bases not matched to a gene. Germline CDR1 and CDR2: SGHAT and FQNNGV. The CDR3 runs 18 residues. The CDR3 coding sequence is TGTGCCAGCAGCCAGGGACTAGCGGGGGGGCTTGGACAAGAGACCCAGTACTTC. Its translation is CASSQGLAGGLGQETQYF.

This clonotype was observed many times. The chain employs TRBV5-1 and TRBJ2-3, with 9 bases that match TRBD2. CDR3 length: 16 amino acids. The germline CDR1 and CDR2 sequences are SGHRS and YFSETQ. The V segment lost 0 bases and the J segment 0 bases; nucleotides outside the gene matches: 2. The CDR3 here is CASSLGLAASTDTQYF. CDR3 coding DNA: TGCGCCAGCAGCTTGGGACTAGCGGCTAGCACAGATACGCAGTATTTT.

The rearrangement uses TRBV5-6 and TRBJ1-2, with D hard to call. The CDR3 totals 17 residues. Trimming cost V 2 bases and J 0 bases, with 17 bases left between them. In germline, CDR1 is SGHDT, CDR2 YYEEEE. In DNA form, the CDR3 reads TGTGCCAGCAGCTTCCCCACGTTATTGCGGTCTAACTATGGCTACACCTTC. Amino acids: CASSFPTLLRSNYGYTF.

The CDR3 nucleotides are TGCAGCGTTGGATACAGGTCTGGAAACACCATATATTTT. It encodes CSVGYRSGNTIYF. The chain joins TRBV29-1 to TRBJ1-3; D may be TRBD1 (5 bases). CDR3 length: 13 amino acids. With 4 bases removed from V and 1 base from J, the gap between germline ends came to 8 bases. CDR1 is SQVTM, CDR2 ANQGSEA, per germline.

This clonotype turned up a few times. V is TRBV9 and J is TRBJ2-3; D possibly matches TRBD1 or TRBD2 (6 bases each). Germline CDR1 SGDLS, CDR2 YYNGEE. The CDR3 length is 15 residues. Trimming shortened V by 7 bases and J by 2 bases, and 17 bases separated the two germline ends. CDR3: CASGGPMGNTDTQYF. For the CDR3, the DNA is TGTGCCAGCGGGGGGCCAATGGGAAACACAGATACGCAGTATTTT.

This chain links TRBV27 with TRBJ2-4, with D uncertain. The V gene lost 6 bases and the J gene lost 3 bases, with 15 bases spanning the gap. CDR3 length: 15 amino acids. Germline-derived CDR1 and CDR2 are MNHEY and SMNVEV (reference sequence). In DNA, the CDR3 is TGTGCCAGCAGCGGGTTGGGGAATGACAAAAACATTCAGTACTTC. It codes for CASSGLGNDKNIQYF.

This clonotype was seen only a few times. The rearrangement uses TRBV4-2 and TRBJ1-1; D might be TRBD1 (5 bases). Germline V gives CDR1 LGHNA, CDR2 YNFKEQ. Between the trimmed V and J ends, which lost 6 bases and 1 base, there was a span of 9 bases. The CDR3 sequence is 13 residues long. CDR3 sequence: CASRSTGNTEAFF. The CDR3, as DNA: TGTGCCAGCAGATCCACAGGGAACACTGAAGCTTTCTTT.

Ten or more counts support this clonotype. The J gene is TRBJ2-2, the V gene TRBV7-8, with TRBD2 identical over 10 bases. The CDR3 consists of 17 residues. The germline V gene has CDR1 SGHVS and CDR2 FQNEAQ. V lost 5 bases and J lost 0; bases outside the gene matches: 6. The CDR3, as DNA: TGTGCCAGCAGCACCCTAGCGGGGGCCGCGAACACCGGGGAGCTGTTTTTT. Translating it yields CASSTLAGAANTGELFF.

Only a few counts were recorded for this clonotype. The chain combines TRBV12-3 or TRBV12-4 with TRBJ2-3, with D perhaps given as TRBD1 or TRBD2 (5 bases each). The CDR3 loop spans 11 amino acids. Trimming took 8 bases from V and 8 from J, leaving 11 bases between them. The CDR3 sequence: CASSRGSTQYF. In DNA, the CDR3 is TGTGCCAGCTCCCGGGGCAGTACGCAGTATTTT.

The rearrangement uses TRBV3-1 and TRBJ1-5; D gene unclear. V was pared by 3 bases and J by 4 bases, with 4 bases between. Germline CDR1 reads LGHDT; CDR2 reads YNNKEL (reference sequence). The CDR3 sequence is 12 residues long. Here the CDR3 reads CASSHINQPQHF. CDR3 coding DNA: TGTGCCAGCAGCCATATTAATCAGCCCCAGCATTTT.

The CDR3 reads CASSLQGAAFF. The CDR3 DNA follows: TGTGCCAGCAGCCTACAGGGGGCAGCTTTCTTT. V is TRBV3-1 and J is TRBJ1-1; 9 bases are a match to TRBD1. Looked up from germline, CDR1 is LGHDT and CDR2 is YNNKEL (reference sequence). Trimming cost V 4 bases and J 10 bases; bases outside gene matches: 1. The CDR3 runs 11 residues.

V and J are TRBV7-2 and TRBJ2-7; no reliable D call. Looked up from germline, CDR1 is SGHTA and CDR2 is FQGNSA. V gave up 3 bases and J gave up 7 bases, with 16 bases separating them. There are 14 residues in the CDR3. The chain's CDR3 is CASSLHGPNGEQYV. CDR3 in DNA: TGTGCCAGCAGCTTGCACGGCCCGAACGGGGAGCAGTACGTC.

The J gene is TRBJ1-6, the V gene TRBV3-1; no clear D gene. Trimming removed 4 bases at V and 4 bases at J, with 11 bases between. CDR1 and CDR2 from the germline V gene are LGHDT and YNNKEL (reference sequence). The CDR3 spans 15 residues. CDR3 coding DNA: TGTGCCAGCAGCCTCCGGGATGTATATAATTCACCCCTCCACTTT. Its translation is CASSLRDVYNSPLHF.

This chain links TRBV5-4 with TRBJ1-1; weak D call: TRBD1 (5 bases). The ends were cut back, 3 bases at V and 3 bases at J, with 12 bases in the middle. The CDR3 is 14 amino acids. The germline CDR1 and CDR2 sequences are SGHNT and YYREEE (reference sequence). The CDR3: CASSWDRGYTEAFF. The CDR3 DNA is TGTGCCAGCAGCTGGGACCGAGGATACACTGAAGCTTTCTTT.